Below, one TCR beta chain is given with its context. This clone was seen a handful of times. Its cognate antigen has yet to be identified. Per-base qualities were not stored, and no clone one base away is much larger. This specimen belongs to a study of a mutant IDH1 vaccine in newly diagnosed glioma (dated by TCRdb to about 2021). Background for the entire study: Vaccination was initiated 4-6 weeks after radiotherapy alone, or concurrently with temozolomide cycles in the chemotherapy-containing groups. Prior to enrollment, patients had been given standard therapy consisting of radiotherapy alone, temozolomide alone, or radiochemotherapy with temozolomide, with the combination given to most patients. Of the approximately 30 treated patients, 62.5% were male and approximately 40% were female, and a mean age of roughly 40 years was recorded. Longitudinal TCRB deep sequencing was done for 25 to 30 treated patients, wherever samples were available for exploratory analyses. Peripheral blood was drawn at six visits: V03 (baseline), V05, V07, V10, V12 and V13. Visit V12 was the week-35 safety follow-up and visit V13 was the week-47 end of study. Points the paper makes about the study in general: Vaccine-induced immune responses across multiple MHC alleles were detected in roughly 94% of patients. According to the authors, sample limitations meant that analyses of patient blood samples could not be reproduced. PBMC samples for TCRB deep sequencing were selected based on availability. No apparent relationship was observed between pseudoprogression and alterations in the top peripheral T cell clonotypes detected by TCRB sequencing.

The time point label of this sample denotes: week 35, safety follow-up. Each vaccine dose was 300 ug of a 20-mer mutant IDH1 peptide in Montanide, given subcutaneously with topical imiquimod. Patients were given eight vaccinations, in weeks 1, 3, 5, 7, 11, 15, 19 and 23, which matched visits V03 through V10. The donors had newly diagnosed IDH1-mutant astrocytomas of WHO grade 3 or 4 that showed loss of nuclear ATRX. The samples were drawn from NOA16, a multicentre, single-arm, open-label phase I trial in Germany that tested a mutant IDH1 peptide vaccine in humans for the first time. The DNeasy Blood and Tissue Kit was used to extract genomic DNA from EDTA blood for TCRB sequencing. Receptors were amplified or captured by the immunoSEQ multiplex PCR assay. Rearranged TCR beta chain sequences were amplified with the hsTCRB Kit following the manufacturer's protocol. Sequencing of TCRB libraries was carried out on an Illumina MiSeq. The original pipeline was this. Demultiplexing, trimming and gene mapping were performed with the kit vendor's proprietary platform. TCRdb took over this immuneACCESS table, retaining in-frame rearrangements with V and J assigned. Such tables are incomplete; in checked studies, under half of the missing clones stem from an unresolved V gene, and the remainder is unexplained. The D gene and trimming were derived from the DNA, and the V and J assignments and clone size from that table. In this sample the table shows about 69,000 clones, roughly 86% of which occur a single time. 2% to 2.5% of the sample is held by the ten biggest clonotypes.

Trimming takes 1 base from V and 7 bases from J, and the germline ends sit 13 bases apart. CDR1 is given as GTSNPN and CDR2 as SVGIG, both from the germline V gene (reference sequence). Reading from cysteine to phenylalanine, the CDR3 counts 13 amino acids. Kept here is only the CDR3 DNA, which spans 39 bases and is read in frame from base 1. The starting material was PBMCs, obtained from a glioma patient whose treatment included an IDH1 peptide vaccine. The chain is encoded by TRBV30 joined to TRBJ1-2; D gene: possibly TRBD1, on 6 matching bases. The receptor was isolated from a young man with glioma. The CDR3: CAWSGRLGGGYTF. The DNA sequence is TGTGCCTGGAGTGGTCGTCTAGGGGGTGGCTACACCTTC.